This T cell receptor beta chain was observed in a study of blood T cell repertoires in COVID-19. Looking at the study overall: Both acute and convalescent COVID-19 samples were obtained from the United States, Italy and Spain. PBMCs, B-cell-depleted T cells, or T cells provided the cDNA or gDNA that made up the material.

The CDR3 runs to 15 residues. Per the germline V gene, CDR1 is SGDLS and CDR2 is YYNGEE. Trimming stripped 2 bases from V and 5 bases from J, with 13 bases between. In the original processing: Reference gene primer amplification gave estimated nucleated cell counts. Measured with immunoSEQ multiplex PCR; TCRdb has only the in-frame clones, and not every one. The V and J calls and clone size are taken from that table; D and trimming were inferred from the DNA. The data show some 64,000 clones, around 90% seen once. J is TRBJ2-2 and V is TRBV9; the D gene is possibly TRBD2 (6 bases). The clonotype comes from a man aged 45-60 years with active COVID-19. The source material was peripheral blood. The CDR3 loop reads CASSVLVGGTGELFF. In DNA form, the CDR3 reads TGTGCCAGCAGCGTCTTGGTGGGGGGAACCGGGGAGCTGTTTTTT.